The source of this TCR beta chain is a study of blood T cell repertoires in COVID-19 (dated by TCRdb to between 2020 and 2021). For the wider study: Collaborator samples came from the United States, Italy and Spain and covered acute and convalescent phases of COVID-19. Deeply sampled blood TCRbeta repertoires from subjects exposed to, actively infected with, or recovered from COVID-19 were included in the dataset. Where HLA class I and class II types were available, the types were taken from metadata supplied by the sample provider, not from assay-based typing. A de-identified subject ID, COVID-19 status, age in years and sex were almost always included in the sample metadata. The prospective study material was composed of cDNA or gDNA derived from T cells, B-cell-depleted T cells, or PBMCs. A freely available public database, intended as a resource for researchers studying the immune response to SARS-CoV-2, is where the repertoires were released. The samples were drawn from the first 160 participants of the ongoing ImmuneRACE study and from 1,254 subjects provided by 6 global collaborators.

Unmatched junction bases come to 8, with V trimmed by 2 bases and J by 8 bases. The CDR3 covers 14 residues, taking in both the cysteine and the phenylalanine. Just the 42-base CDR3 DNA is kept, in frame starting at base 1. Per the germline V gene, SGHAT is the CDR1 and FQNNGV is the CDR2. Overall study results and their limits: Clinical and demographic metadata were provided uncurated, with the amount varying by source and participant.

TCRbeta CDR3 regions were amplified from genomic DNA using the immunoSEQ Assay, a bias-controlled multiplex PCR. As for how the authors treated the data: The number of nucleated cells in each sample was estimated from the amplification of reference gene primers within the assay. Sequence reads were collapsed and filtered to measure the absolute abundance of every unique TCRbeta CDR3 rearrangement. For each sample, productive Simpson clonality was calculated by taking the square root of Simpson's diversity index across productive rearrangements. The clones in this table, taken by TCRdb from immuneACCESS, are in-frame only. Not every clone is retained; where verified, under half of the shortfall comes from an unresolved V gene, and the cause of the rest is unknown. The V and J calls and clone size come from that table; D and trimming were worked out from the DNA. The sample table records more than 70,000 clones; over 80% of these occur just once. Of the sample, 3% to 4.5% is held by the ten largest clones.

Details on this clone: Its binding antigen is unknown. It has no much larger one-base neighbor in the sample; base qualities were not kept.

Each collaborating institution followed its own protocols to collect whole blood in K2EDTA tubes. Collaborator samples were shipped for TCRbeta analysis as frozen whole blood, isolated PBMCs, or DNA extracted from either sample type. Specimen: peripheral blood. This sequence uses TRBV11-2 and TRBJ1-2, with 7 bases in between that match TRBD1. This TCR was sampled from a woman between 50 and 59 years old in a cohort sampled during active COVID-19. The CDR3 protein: CASSLIQGSSGYTF. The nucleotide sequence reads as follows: TGTGCCAGCAGCTTAATACAGGGGTCCAGCGGCTACACCTTC.